This T cell receptor (beta chain) was captured in a study of T cells in women clearing cervical HPV infection. On the study more broadly: Blood came at first lesion visit for cases, post-clearance for controls.

Study-wide results and limits: A classifier using richness and V gene abundances reached an AUC of 0.7 to 0.9. It is unknown whether associations predate infection; no effector/memory or HPV-specific sorting.

Prevalent HPV16 infections were excluded; only incident single HPV16 infections included. Trimming took 4 bases from V and 6 from J, leaving 10 bases between them. Germline V CDR1 and CDR2: MNHEY, SVGEGT. The CDR3 consists of 12 residues. Only in-frame clones appear in the TCRdb table, and some are missing; sequencing was by immunoSEQ multiplex PCR. This sample's table has 19,000 or so clones. Worth noting for this clone: The antigen is not known. The observed sequence ends 3 residues before the CDR3 terminus, with the missing tail filled in from the germline J gene.

The sample was blood buffy coat. This chain connects TRBV6-2 or TRBV6-3 to TRBJ2-7; TRBD1 is a possible D gene (5 bases). This clonotype was obtained from a woman between 18 and 70 years old with a cervical HPV16 infection that either progressed to CIN3+ or cleared (not recorded which). CDR3: CASSWGGLEQYF. The CDR3 bases that were read are TGTGCCAGCAGTTGGGGCGGCCTCGAG.